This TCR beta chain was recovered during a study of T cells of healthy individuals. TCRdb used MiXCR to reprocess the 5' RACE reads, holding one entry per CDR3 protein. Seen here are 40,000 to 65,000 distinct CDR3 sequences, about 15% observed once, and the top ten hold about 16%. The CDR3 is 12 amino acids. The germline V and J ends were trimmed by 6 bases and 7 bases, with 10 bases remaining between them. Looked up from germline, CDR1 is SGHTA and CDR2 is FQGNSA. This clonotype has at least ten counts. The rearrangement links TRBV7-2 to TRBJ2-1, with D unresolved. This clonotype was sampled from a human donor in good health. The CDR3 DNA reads TGTGCCAGCAGACTTACCCTAAATGAGCAGTTCTTC. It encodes CASRLTLNEQFF.